The source of this TCR beta chain is a study of technical replicates of blood from a few donors. Generated by immunoSEQ multiplex PCR, the TCRdb table keeps only in-frame clones and is missing some. The profile shows just over 15,000 clones, approximately 80% of them singletons. Germline V gene sequence: CDR1 MNHEY, CDR2 SMNVEV (reference sequence). This CDR3 contains 14 residues. V gave up 5 bases and J gave up 5 bases, with 12 bases separating them. V and J are TRBV27 and TRBJ2-2; D perhaps matches TRBD1 (6 bases). This receptor was identified in a human donor in good health. The sequencing input was PBMCs. Written as DNA, the CDR3 is TGTGCCAGCAGTACTCACACAGGGACCGGGGAGCTGTTTTTT. This sequence encodes CASSTHTGTGELFF.